Shown below are 21 T cell receptor beta chains from a single sample sequenced in a study of T cell responses to AZD1222 COVID-19 vaccine. Clones were read by immunoSEQ multiplex PCR, and TCRdb kept only the in-frame ones, dropping some. The profile shows 150,000 or so clones, 90% to 95% of them singletons. The specimen comprised peripheral blood, sampled 28 days after the second AZD1222 dose. These receptor sequences come from an adult who received the AZD1222 COVID-19 vaccine.

The chain carries TRBV18 and TRBJ2-7; 8 bases are shared with TRBD1. Germline CDR1 KGHSH, CDR2 LQKENI. Germline trimming cut 5 bases from V and 1 base from J; bases unmatched to any gene: 10. The CDR3 has 16 amino acids. In nucleotides, the CDR3 is TGTGCCAGCTCAAATAAGGACAGGGCCTATTCCTACGAGCAGTACTTC. Encoded protein: CASSNKDRAYSYEQYF.

The chain combines TRBV19 with TRBJ2-7; tentative D call: TRBD2 (6 bases). Germline V gene sequence: CDR1 LNHDA, CDR2 SQIVND (reference sequence). The CDR3 covers 13 residues. V lost 6 bases, J lost 4 bases, and 13 bases lay in between. CDR3 residues: CASRQLGTYEQYF. For the CDR3, the DNA is TGTGCCAGTAGGCAACTCGGGACTTACGAGCAGTACTTC.

This chain uses TRBV6-5 with TRBJ1-1, with 9 positions matching TRBD1. Trimming removed 0 bases from V and 1 base from J; junction bases left unmatched: 3. The V gene's germline CDR1 is MNHEY and CDR2 SVGAGI. This CDR3 comprises 16 residues. In DNA form, the CDR3 reads TGTGCCAGCAGTTACTCTGGGACAGGGACGAACACTGAAGCTTTCTTT. Translation gives CASSYSGTGTNTEAFF.

The chain joins TRBV2 to TRBJ2-7; tentative D call: TRBD1 (5 bases). With 2 bases removed from V and 3 bases from J, the gap between germline ends came to 8 bases. This CDR3 comprises 13 residues. Germline V gene data show CDR1 as SNHLY and CDR2 as FYNNEI. The CDR3 region has the DNA TGTGCCAGCAGTGAACAGGGTTACTACGAGCAGTACTTC. Its translation is CASSEQGYYEQYF. The whole variable domain, filled in from reference TRBV2 and TRBJ2-7, reads EPEVTQTPSHQVTQMGQEVILRCVPISNHLYFYWYRQILGQKVEFLVSFYNNEISEKSEIFDDQFSVERPDGSNFTLKIRSTKLEDSAMYFCASSEQGYYEQYFGPGTRLTVT.

The CDR3, as DNA: TGCAGCGTTGTCGGGACAGAGGATCCTTACTCTGGAAACACCATATATTTT. Protein: CSVVGTEDPYSGNTIYF. The chain couples TRBV29-1 to TRBJ1-3, with 7 bases fitting TRBD1. The CDR3 length is 17 residues. The trim removed 4 bases at V and 0 bases at J, leaving 12 bases unmatched. CDR1 is SQVTM and CDR2 is ANQGSEA in the germline V gene.

DNA of the CDR3: TGTGCCAGCAGTTTACAGGGACCCACTGAAGCTTTCTTT. Protein: CASSLQGPTEAFF. The gene calls are TRBV27 and TRBJ1-1, with D possibly TRBD1 on 5 matching bases. The germline V gene encodes CDR1 MNHEY and CDR2 SMNVEV (reference sequence). This CDR3 is 13 amino acids long. Trimming removed 2 bases at V and 4 bases at J, with 8 bases between.

This clone came up once. This sequence joins TRBV14 and TRBJ1-1; 7 bases fit TRBD1. Germline assignment: CDR1 SGHDN and CDR2 FVKESK. The CDR3 is 14 amino acids. The trim removed 6 bases at V and 7 bases at J, leaving 11 bases unmatched. The chain's CDR3 is CASSRKIRDSEAFF. In DNA, the CDR3 is TGTGCCAGCAGTCGCAAAATTAGGGACAGTGAAGCTTTCTTT.

The V call is TRBV4-3, the J call TRBJ2-3, with D uncertain. In germline, CDR1 is LGHNA, CDR2 YSLEER. Trimming left V 0 bases short and J 6 bases short, with 7 bases between. There are 13 residues in the CDR3. CDR3 DNA: TGCGCCAGCAGCCAAGATGGTAGTGATACGCAGTATTTT. This encodes CASSQDGSDTQYF.

This clone showed up just once. The rearrangement links TRBV6-1 to TRBJ1-3, with a tentative D call TRBD1 (6 bases). CDR1 MNHNS and CDR2 SASEGT come from the germline V gene. This CDR3 has 16 amino acids. Trimming removed 4 bases from V and 3 bases from J, with 16 bases in between. The CDR3 region is CASSVQTGWDGNTIYF. The DNA of the CDR3 is TGTGCCAGCAGTGTGCAGACAGGATGGGATGGAAACACCATATATTTT.

The J gene is TRBJ2-3, the V gene TRBV7-9, with TRBD1 matching over 8 bases. V was clipped by 2 bases and J by 2 bases; unmatched bases: 9. CDR3 length: 17 residues. Germline V lookup: CDR1 SEHNR, CDR2 FQNEAQ (reference sequence). CDR3 nucleotide sequence: TGTGCCAGCAGCTTATATGAGCGACAGGGGCACACAGATACGCAGTATTTT. This codes for CASSLYERQGHTDTQYF.

This clone has more than one count but fewer than ten. This chain joins TRBV5-1 and TRBJ2-7; maybe TRBD1 (5 bases). Germline CDR1 is SGHRS and CDR2 is YFSETQ. V gave up 3 bases and J gave up 2 bases, with 12 bases separating them. This CDR3 has 14 amino acids. The CDR3 here is CASSSSTGPYEQYF. For the CDR3, the DNA is TGCGCCAGCAGCTCCTCCACAGGTCCCTACGAGCAGTACTTC. Combining the CDR3 with reference TRBV5-1 and TRBJ2-7 gives the whole variable domain KAGVTQTPRYLIKTRGQQVTLSCSPISGHRSVSWYQQTPGQGLQFLFEYFSETQRNKGNFPGRFSGRQFSNSRSEMNVSTLELGDSALYLCASSSSTGPYEQYFGPGTRLTVT.

The V and J genes are TRBV7-8 and TRBJ1-5, with 7 bases that match TRBD1. CDR3 length equals 16 residues. Germline assignment: CDR1 SGHVS and CDR2 FQNEAQ. The trim removed 3 bases at V and 4 bases at J, leaving 9 bases unmatched. CDR3 sequence reads: CASSFIFGTDNQPQHF. The CDR3 coding sequence is TGTGCCAGCAGCTTTATTTTTGGGACAGATAATCAGCCCCAGCATTTT.

The V gene is TRBV28, the J gene TRBJ2-7; either TRBD1 or TRBD2 may fit D (5 bases each). Trimming cost V 5 bases and J 6 bases, with 17 bases left between them. CDR1 and CDR2 (germline): MDHEN, SYDVKM. The length of the CDR3 is 14 residues. The CDR3 protein is CASSIPGGHSEQYF. The CDR3, as DNA: TGTGCCAGCAGTATCCCTGGGGGTCACTCCGAGCAGTACTTC. Variable domain in full (rest from reference TRBV28 and TRBJ2-7): DVKVTQSSRYLVKRTGEKVFLECVQDMDHENMFWYRQDPGLGLRLIYFSYDVKMKEKGDIPEGYSVSREKKERFSLILESASTNQTSMYLCASSIPGGHSEQYFGPGTRLTVT.

J is TRBJ2-7 and V is TRBV6-2 or TRBV6-3; 9 bases align to TRBD1. This CDR3 contains 15 residues. Germline CDR1 MNHEY, CDR2 SVGEGT. After removal of 3 bases from V and 7 bases from J, the junction contained 10 bases not matched to a gene. The CDR3 sequence: CASSYCQGTGCEQYF. The CDR3, as DNA: TGTGCCAGCAGTTATTGCCAGGGGACAGGGTGTGAGCAGTACTTC.

This clone was picked up one time. J is TRBJ2-1 and V is TRBV5-1, with unresolved D. The CDR3 sequence is 13 residues long. The V gene's germline CDR1 is SGHRS and CDR2 YFSETQ. The ends were cut back, 2 bases at V and 3 bases at J, with 6 bases in the middle. In nucleotides, the CDR3 is TGCGCCAGCAGCTTCGACAACTACAATGAGCAGTTCTTC. Translation gives CASSFDNYNEQFF.

V gene TRBV20-1 combines with J gene TRBJ1-2; 11 bases match TRBD1. This CDR3 region has 15 residues. Looked up from germline, CDR1 is DFQATT and CDR2 is SNEGSKA (reference sequence). The V gene end was trimmed by 3 bases and the J gene end by 7 bases; junction bases not matched to a gene: 10. CDR3 protein: CSASRDGTGGGGYTF. In DNA, the CDR3 is TGCAGTGCTAGTAGAGACGGGACAGGGGGTGGTGGCTACACCTTC.

J is TRBJ2-2 and V is TRBV15; 8 positions agree with TRBD1. This CDR3 contains 16 residues. Per the germline V gene, CDR1 is LNHNV and CDR2 is YYDKDF (reference sequence). J gave up 3 bases and V 9 bases, and 12 bases lay outside the gene matches. Here the CDR3 DNA reads TGTGCCACTACGAGCCCCCAGGGGGCGTACACCGGGGAGCTGTTTTTT. Translation: CATTSPQGAYTGELFF.

CDR3 in DNA: TGTGCCAGCAGCCCGGGAGGACAGAAACACTCTGGAAACACCATATATTTT. Encoded protein: CASSPGGQKHSGNTIYF. The gene calls are TRBV9 and TRBJ1-3, with a weak D call TRBD1 (6 bases). The V and J ends lost 4 bases and 0 bases respectively, with 17 bases between them. This CDR3 comprises 17 residues. Germline values: CDR1 SGDLS, CDR2 YYNGEE.

The chain employs TRBV5-8 and TRBJ1-1; possibly TRBD1 for D (5 bases). The germline V and J ends were trimmed by 4 bases and 0 bases, with 19 bases remaining between them. Germline V gene sequence: CDR1 SGHTS, CDR2 YDEGEE. CDR3 length: 17 residues. The CDR3 sequence: CASSGGKTDLLNTEAFF. In DNA form, the CDR3 reads TGTGCCAGCAGCGGTGGGAAGACAGACCTTTTGAACACTGAAGCTTTCTTT.

V usage is TRBV27 and J usage is TRBJ2-5; D gene unclear. The CDR3 totals 11 residues. Germline CDR1 is MNHEY and CDR2 is SMNVEV (reference sequence). Trimming cost V 2 bases and J 5 bases, with 3 bases left between them. The DNA of the CDR3 is TGTGCCAGCAGTTTAGGGGAGACCCAGTACTTC. It codes for CASSLGETQYF.

The chain couples TRBV27 to TRBJ2-7, with D possibly being TRBD1 (5 bases). V was pared by 0 bases and J by 3 bases, with 18 bases between. The CDR3 is 17 amino acids. CDR1 and CDR2 (germline): MNHEY, SMNVEV (reference sequence). The CDR3 reads CASSLSPRTISLYEQYF. The CDR3 bases are TGTGCCAGCAGTTTATCCCCAAGGACAATAAGCCTCTACGAGCAGTACTTC.